The rows below give T cell receptor beta chains drawn from one sample of a study of monozygotic twins with inflammatory bowel disease. TCRdb re-called the 5' RACE reads and catalogs CDR3 proteins one per entry, DNA excluded. Here the sample table reports approximately 400,000 distinct CDR3 sequences. Sequencing was performed on blood. These receptors all stem from a human donor with ulcerative colitis or Crohn's disease, or a healthy co-twin of an affected twin (not recorded which). CDR3s include the opening cysteine and the closing phenylalanine or tryptophan.

j_gene: TRBJ1-1
v_gene: TRBV7-2
CDR3aa: CASSLDLTNTEAFF

j_gene: TRBJ2-7
v_gene: TRBV14
CDR3aa: CASSQGLHYEQYF

j_gene: TRBJ2-2
v_gene: TRBV7-3
CDR3aa: CASSLMWGSGELFF

j_gene: TRBJ2-5
v_gene: TRBV5-4
CDR3aa: CASSRTVGETQYF

j_gene: TRBJ2-7
v_gene: TRBV18
CDR3aa: CASSGGRRAYEQYF

j_gene: TRBJ2-3
v_gene: TRBV7-6
CDR3aa: CASSRTSAVADTQYF

j_gene: TRBJ2-1
v_gene: TRBV2
CDR3aa: CAAGPLRNEQFF

j_gene: TRBJ2-7
v_gene: TRBV20-1
CDR3aa: CSAALEPCEQYF

j_gene: TRBJ2-6
v_gene: TRBV18
CDR3aa: CASSPASGRSSGANVLTF

j_gene: TRBJ1-2
v_gene: TRBV12-3/TRBV12-4
CDR3aa: CASSSRAAYGYTF

j_gene: TRBJ2-7
v_gene: TRBV6-1
CDR3aa: CASSAGPTYEQYF

j_gene: TRBJ2-2
v_gene: TRBV20-1
CDR3aa: CSAKRDSLNTGELFF

j_gene: TRBJ1-4
v_gene: TRBV20-1
CDR3aa: CVGGLREKLFF

j_gene: TRBJ2-1
v_gene: TRBV6-5
CDR3aa: CASSFGGDRNEQFF

j_gene: TRBJ2-6
v_gene: TRBV29-1
CDR3aa: CSVRKSGANVLTF

j_gene: TRBJ2-2
v_gene: TRBV5-6
CDR3aa: CASSSDRRNTGELFF

j_gene: TRBJ1-1
v_gene: TRBV3-1
CDR3aa: CASSQSEGAAEAFF

j_gene: TRBJ2-7
v_gene: TRBV28
CDR3aa: CASSPEDGGEQYF

j_gene: TRBJ2-5
v_gene: TRBV5-1
CDR3aa: CASSLSKTQYF

j_gene: TRBJ1-1
v_gene: TRBV5-1
CDR3aa: CASSLAGPTGNTEAFF

j_gene: TRBJ2-2
v_gene: TRBV7-6
CDR3aa: CASSLVDTGELFF

j_gene: TRBJ2-2
v_gene: TRBV29-1
CDR3aa: CSVAAQQGVELFF

j_gene: TRBJ2-1
v_gene: TRBV7-9
CDR3aa: CASSPAGLWSPFF

j_gene: TRBJ2-7
v_gene: TRBV28
CDR3aa: CASSSGTLTYEQYF

j_gene: TRBJ2-7
v_gene: TRBV19
CDR3aa: CASSEASGSGKHEQYF

j_gene: TRBJ2-7
v_gene: TRBV27
CDR3aa: CASSLSDGSYEQYF